The clone carrying this T cell receptor beta chain was seen just once. Its specificity is not known. The data are from a study of cytomegalovirus exposure and HLA in healthy donors. PCR amplification relied on 60 Vbeta primers (plus 13 Jbeta primers). Authors' methods: As a later analysis found, there were approximately 80 million unique TCR beta chains, of which 8.5 million to 13 million were shared. Profiling relied on immunoSEQ multiplex PCR, and the TCRdb table lists in-frame clones only, not all of them. The V and J calls and the clone size are those of that table, but D and trimming were determined from the DNA. The table shows fewer than 200,000 clones, with roughly four fifths occurring only once. Study conclusions and caveats: A later analysis linked a missense DCLRE1C variant to TCR beta V- and J-gene trimming. According to an earlier analysis, most TCR beta V segments yielded productive rearrangements about 90% or about 30% of the time.

The CDR3 is 15 amino acids. Per the germline V gene, CDR1 is SQVTM and CDR2 is ANQGSEA. The chain recombines TRBV29-1 with TRBJ2-5, with D uncertain. The J call may be incorrect, as the DNA end agrees better with TRBJ2-7. The sequence derives from a man between 60 and 75 years old in good health and CMV-seronegative. Sequencing used PBMCs. The CDR3 sequence: CSVMDLGRMDYEQYF. The DNA of the CDR3 is TGCAGCGTCATGGACCTTGGGCGGATGGACTACGAGCAGTACTTC.